The 32 T cell receptor beta chains reported below all come from one sample, sequenced in a study of OX40 agonist ivuxolimab in advanced cancers. Repertoires were generated with immunoSEQ multiplex PCR, while TCRdb's copy carries only in-frame clones and drops some. Among more than 30,000 clones listed, over 85% were seen once. The material was CD4+ or CD8+ T cells sorted from blood, obtained in a trial of the OX40 agonist ivuxolimab. The receptors come from an adult with an advanced solid tumor such as melanoma, head and neck, liver or kidney cancer.

The V call is TRBV7-8, the J call TRBJ1-5, with a weak D call TRBD1 (6 bases). V gave up 1 base and J gave up 5 bases, with 15 bases separating them. CDR3 length: 16 residues. Looked up from germline, CDR1 is SGHVS and CDR2 is FQNEAQ. The CDR3 region is CASSLGGRGKDQPQHF. CDR3 in DNA: TGTGCCAGCAGCTTAGGTGGCAGGGGTAAAGATCAGCCCCAGCATTTT.

The chain recombines TRBV7-3 with TRBJ2-3; 10 bases fit TRBD2. V lost 5 bases and J lost 2; bases outside the gene matches: 22. CDR3 size: 21 residues. CDR1 and CDR2 (germline): SGHTA, FQGTGA. The DNA for the CDR3 is TGTGCCAGCAGCCCCATCGGTCTAGCGGGGGTCCCCGGGACGACCACAGATACGCAGTATTTT. Its translation is CASSPIGLAGVPGTTTDTQYF.

The genes are TRBV9 and TRBJ2-5; 9 positions match TRBD1. Trimming removed 3 bases from V and 5 bases from J; junction bases left unmatched: 5. The CDR3 is made up of 14 amino acids. CDR1 is SGDLS, CDR2 YYNGEE, per germline. This CDR3 reads CASSEGQGGETQYF. The CDR3 region has the DNA TGTGCCAGCAGCGAGGGACAGGGAGGGGAGACCCAGTACTTC.

V gene TRBV7-2 combines with J gene TRBJ2-7; 15 bases fit TRBD2. Germline values: CDR1 SGHTA, CDR2 FQGNSA. Trimming at V came to 1 base and at J to 7 bases, leaving 5 bases not matched to a gene. The CDR3 consists of 16 residues. The CDR3 sequence: CASSLVGLAGGQEQYF. DNA of the CDR3: TGTGCCAGCAGCTTAGTAGGACTAGCGGGAGGGCAAGAGCAGTACTTC.

The rearrangement joins TRBV6-1 to TRBJ1-1; 11 bases align to TRBD1. CDR1 and CDR2 (germline): MNHNS, SASEGT. The CDR3 has 13 residues. Losses at the gene ends were 9 bases for V and 3 bases for J; bases not matched to a gene: 3. For the CDR3, the DNA is TGTGCCAGTGGGACAGGGGGTCACACTGAAGCTTTCTTT. Amino acids: CASGTGGHTEAFF.

This chain links TRBV20-1 with TRBJ1-2, with no clear D. The germline V gene has CDR1 DFQATT and CDR2 SNEGSKA (reference sequence). The CDR3 loop spans 10 amino acids. Trimming stripped 6 bases from V and 8 bases from J, with 10 bases between. CDR3 sequence (DNA): TGCAGTGCCCTTAAACAGGGCTACACCTTC. It codes for CSALKQGYTF.

The chain combines TRBV19 with TRBJ1-1, with D hard to call. The germline V gene encodes CDR1 LNHDA and CDR2 SQIVND (reference sequence). This CDR3 is 13 amino acids long. V was trimmed by 3 bases and J by 1 base, leaving 6 bases between them. CDR3 residues: CASSIPANTEAFF. CDR3 DNA sequence: TGTGCCAGTAGTATTCCCGCGAACACTGAAGCTTTCTTT.

The gene calls are TRBV19 and TRBJ2-7; 13 nucleotides align to TRBD2. V shed 3 bases and J 5 bases; nucleotides not matched to a gene: 10. Germline values: CDR1 LNHDA, CDR2 SQIVND (reference sequence). There are 17 residues in the CDR3. Here the CDR3 DNA reads TGTGCCAGTAGTATTTACGGACTAGCGGGAGACGGGAACGAGCAGTACTTC. This translates into CASSIYGLAGDGNEQYF.

This clone appeared once. The chain uses TRBV5-1 and TRBJ1-6; 9 nucleotides line up with TRBD1. J gave up 10 bases and V 3 bases, and 8 bases lay outside the gene matches. CDR3 length: 15 residues. Looked up from germline, CDR1 is SGHRS and CDR2 is YFSETQ. The CDR3 DNA is TGCGCCAGCAGCTGGGCGACAGGGGGGAAATCACCCCTCCACTTT. Amino acids: CASSWATGGKSPLHF.

The V call is TRBV19, the J call TRBJ1-1, with TRBD1 matching over 8 bases. Per the germline V gene, CDR1 is LNHDA and CDR2 is SQIVND (reference sequence). The V segment lost 4 bases and the J segment 8 bases; nucleotides outside the gene matches: 9. This CDR3 is built from 14 residues. The CDR3 region has the DNA TGTGCCAGTAGTACCCCACAGGGGGTAATGGAAGCTTTCTTT. This translates into CASSTPQGVMEAFF.

The genes are TRBV7-3 and TRBJ2-7; D gene ambiguous. CDR3 length: 15 amino acids. Germline V gene data show CDR1 as SGHTA and CDR2 as FQGTGA. Trimming cost V 5 bases and J 7 bases, with 21 bases left between them. CDR3 nucleotide sequence: TGTGCCAGCAGCCCCCCTGATCCGGAATACGCAGAGCAGTACTTC. Protein: CASSPPDPEYAEQYF.

V usage is TRBV6-4 and J usage is TRBJ2-3; 9 bases map to TRBD2. V dropped 4 bases and J dropped 5; count of bases not matched to a gene: 7. Germline values: CDR1 MRHNA, CDR2 SNTAGT. The CDR3 length is 15 residues. This chain's CDR3 is CASSAAGGPLDTQYF. The CDR3 DNA is TGTGCCAGCAGTGCGGCGGGGGGGCCGTTAGATACGCAGTATTTT.

V is TRBV28 and J is TRBJ1-2; D not resolved. The CDR3 is 12 residues long. Between the trimmed V and J ends, which lost 6 bases and 4 bases, there was a span of 9 bases. CDR1 and CDR2 (germline): MDHEN, SYDVKM. The CDR3 nucleotides read TGTGCCAGCAGCAGGACTTCCTATGGCTACACCTTC. Translating gives CASSRTSYGYTF.

This chain joins TRBV30 and TRBJ1-5, with 7 positions matching TRBD1. The germline V gene has CDR1 GTSNPN and CDR2 SVGIG (reference sequence). Losses at the gene ends were 0 bases for V and 4 bases for J; bases not matched to a gene: 6. The CDR3 loop spans 15 amino acids. CDR3 DNA sequence: TGTGCCTGGAGTGTCACAGGGGCCCCGAATCAGCCCCAGCATTTT. Its translation: CAWSVTGAPNQPQHF.

This chain uses TRBV11-3 with TRBJ1-1, with unresolved D. The V and J ends lost 0 bases and 2 bases respectively, with 4 bases between them. Germline V CDR1 and CDR2: SGHNT, YENEEA. CDR3 length: 13 amino acids. The CDR3 bases are TGTGCCAGCAGCTTAGAACGAAACACTGAAGCTTTCTTT. Translated: CASSLERNTEAFF.

The chain has TRBV19 and TRBJ2-1; 10 bases fit TRBD2. The CDR3 has 16 residues. In germline, CDR1 is LNHDA, CDR2 SQIVND (reference sequence). The J segment lost 4 bases and the V segment lost 3 bases, leaving 6 bases of the junction unmatched. Here the CDR3 DNA reads TGTGCCAGTAGTATCAGTACTAGCGGGAAATACAATGAGCAGTTCTTC. This gives the protein CASSISTSGKYNEQFF.

The gene calls are TRBV19 and TRBJ2-7; D may be TRBD1 (6 bases). This CDR3 is built from 14 residues. CDR1 is LNHDA, CDR2 SQIVND, per germline (reference sequence). Trimming removed 6 bases from V and 1 base from J, with 13 bases in between. DNA for the CDR3: TGTGCCAGTAGCTCCCGACAGGAATCCTACGAGCAGTACTTC. Protein sequence: CASSSRQESYEQYF.

The chain employs TRBV12-5 and TRBJ2-1; 10 positions agree with TRBD2. Germline V gene sequence: CDR1 LGHNT, CDR2 FRNRAP. V gave up 2 bases and J gave up 3 bases; unmatched junction bases: 4. This CDR3 has 16 amino acids. The CDR3 bases are TGTGCTAGTGGTTTGCCACTAGCGGGGCTCTACAATGAGCAGTTCTTC. Translating gives CASGLPLAGLYNEQFF. Complete variable domain (other parts from reference TRBV12-5 and TRBJ2-1): DARVTQTPRHKVTEMGQEVTMRCQPILGHNTVFWYRQTMMQGLELLAYFRNRAPLDDSGMPKDRFSAEMPDATLATLKIQPSEPRDSAVYFCASGLPLAGLYNEQFFGPGTRLTVL.

The chain uses TRBV9 and TRBJ2-3; D may be TRBD1 (5 bases). V was cut by 4 bases and J by 7 bases, with 10 bases left in between. Germline V lookup: CDR1 SGDLS, CDR2 YYNGEE. CDR3 length: 12 residues. The CDR3 nucleotides are TGTGCCAGCAGCCCAGGGTGGAATACGCAGTATTTT. Amino acid sequence: CASSPGWNTQYF.

The chain employs TRBV5-5 and TRBJ1-1; D uncertain. V dropped 1 base and J dropped 5 bases, with 12 bases sitting between them. The CDR3 totals 14 residues. Germline V lookup: CDR1 SGHKS, CDR2 YYEKEE (reference sequence). The CDR3, as DNA: TGTGCCAGCAGCTTGAGAAATAGCGGTACTGAAGCTTTCTTT. It specifies CASSLRNSGTEAFF.

V usage is TRBV18 and J usage is TRBJ1-5; D is perhaps TRBD1 (6 bases). V lost 5 bases to trimming and J lost 7 bases, with 21 bases between them. This CDR3 has 16 residues. Germline assignment: CDR1 KGHSH and CDR2 LQKENI. The CDR3 bases are TGTGCCAGCTCATCAAATTTGGGGGGCACAGGGCAGCCCCAGCATTTT. It codes for CASSSNLGGTGQPQHF.

The V gene is TRBV4-1, the J gene TRBJ2-1; D gene uncertain. CDR1 MGHRA and CDR2 YSYEKL come from the germline V gene. V lost 1 base and J lost 7, with 14 bases in between. The CDR3 length is 15 residues. CDR3: CASSQVTVQANEQFF. The CDR3 region has the DNA TGCGCCAGCAGCCAAGTTACAGTTCAGGCGAATGAGCAGTTCTTC.

This clone was picked up a small number of times. The CDR3 coding sequence is TGTGCCAGCCTCCAGACTAGCGGGAATCGCAATGAGCAGTTCTTC. This gives the protein CASLQTSGNRNEQFF. V gene TRBV28 combines with J gene TRBJ2-1, with 11 bases that match TRBD2. Trimming cost V 8 bases and J 6 bases; bases outside gene matches: 9. Germline-derived CDR1 and CDR2 are MDHEN and SYDVKM. CDR3 length: 15 amino acids.

The chain employs TRBV4-1 and TRBJ1-3; TRBD1 matches at 8 bases. The length of the CDR3 is 17 residues. Losses at the gene ends were 1 base for V and 4 bases for J; bases not matched to a gene: 9. Germline CDR1 and CDR2: MGHRA and YSYEKL. Here the CDR3 DNA reads TGCGCCAGCAGCCAAGTTGCCAGGGGGCGCAGAGGAAACACCATATATTTT. This translates into CASSQVARGRRGNTIYF.

V and J are TRBV27 and TRBJ2-3; a weak D match, TRBD1 (6 bases). The CDR3 extends over 16 amino acids. V gave up 6 bases and J gave up 0 bases, with 16 bases separating them. Germline CDR1 and CDR2: MNHEY and SMNVEV (reference sequence). CDR3 in DNA: TGTGCCAGCAGGCCCTGGGGACACCTAAGCACAGATACGCAGTATTTT. Protein: CASRPWGHLSTDTQYF.

There are a few counts of this clone. V usage is TRBV5-1 and J usage is TRBJ2-3, with 8 bases that match TRBD1. There are 17 residues in the CDR3. The junction had 7 bases not matched to a gene; V was cut back by 1 base and J by 0 bases. The V gene's germline CDR1 is SGHRS and CDR2 YFSETQ. CDR3 in amino acids: CASSLSRDRFSTDTQYF. In DNA form, the CDR3 reads TGCGCCAGCAGCTTGTCTCGGGACAGGTTTAGCACAGATACGCAGTATTTT.

The gene calls are TRBV9 and TRBJ2-3; TRBD1 matches at 8 bases. Germline V CDR1 and CDR2: SGDLS, YYNGEE. The CDR3 has 12 residues. Unmatched junction bases numbered 2, after V lost 3 bases and J lost 8 bases. The CDR3 loop reads CASSEDRVTQYF. The CDR3 coding sequence is TGTGCCAGCAGCGAGGACAGGGTTACGCAGTATTTT.

The rearrangement joins TRBV4-1 to TRBJ2-5; TRBD1 aligns across 10 bases. Trimming removed 0 bases from V and 9 bases from J; junction bases left unmatched: 7. The CDR3 is made up of 15 amino acids. Germline lookup yields CDR1 MGHRA and CDR2 YSYEKL. The CDR3 loop is CASSQEETGGAPQYF. CDR3 nucleotide sequence: TGCGCCAGCAGCCAAGAAGAGACAGGGGGCGCCCCCCAGTACTTC.

The chain recombines TRBV5-1 with TRBJ2-5; D gene unclear. The CDR3 is made up of 14 amino acids. Germline CDR1 and CDR2: SGHRS and YFSETQ. The V and J ends lost 6 bases and 4 bases respectively, with 16 bases between them. The DNA of the CDR3 is TGCGCCAGCAACCCGAGTGGTGTTTTAGAGACCCAGTACTTC. It translates to CASNPSGVLETQYF. The whole variable domain, remainder taken from reference TRBV5-1 and TRBJ2-5, is KAGVTQTPRYLIKTRGQQVTLSCSPISGHRSVSWYQQTPGQGLQFLFEYFSETQRNKGNFPGRFSGRQFSNSRSEMNVSTLELGDSALYLCASNPSGVLETQYFGPGTRLLVL.

A remark on this clone: This specimen includes other DNA sequences encoding the same CDR3. The J gene is TRBJ2-3, the V gene TRBV29-1, with D perhaps matching TRBD2 (6 bases). Germline assignment: CDR1 SQVTM and CDR2 ANQGSEA. Trimming stripped 6 bases from V and 4 bases from J, with 14 bases between. The CDR3 is 13 amino acids. The CDR3, as DNA: TGCAGCGTCCTGGTTGGAGGGGCAGATACGCAGTATTTT. It encodes CSVLVGGADTQYF.

This rearrangement joins TRBV11-3 to TRBJ1-1, with TRBD1 matching over 8 bases. CDR3 length: 17 residues. Germline lookup yields CDR1 SGHNT and CDR2 YENEEA. The V gene end was trimmed by 1 base and the J gene end by 1 base; junction bases not matched to a gene: 8. The CDR3 DNA follows: TGTGCCAGCAGCTTAGGCCGGGCAGGGGGCGAGAACACTGAAGCTTTCTTT. It yields the protein CASSLGRAGGENTEAFF.

The chain couples TRBV29-1 to TRBJ1-5; maybe TRBD1 (5 bases). CDR3 length: 15 residues. The V end lost 5 bases, the J end lost 3 bases, and 17 bases lay between the germline ends. The germline gives CDR1 SQVTM, CDR2 ANQGSEA. CDR3 loop: CSVQVGGVDNQPQHF. The CDR3 region has the DNA TGCAGCGTTCAAGTCGGGGGGGTTGACAATCAGCCCCAGCATTTT.